One sample yielded the 15 T cell receptor beta chains listed below, sequenced in a study of OX40 agonist ivuxolimab in advanced cancers. The data were produced by immunoSEQ multiplex PCR, yet TCRdb's version contains in-frame clones alone and is incomplete. This table has about 83,000 clones, over 75% appearing once. The material was CD4+ or CD8+ T cells sorted from blood, obtained in a trial of the OX40 agonist ivuxolimab. The source is an adult with an advanced solid tumor such as melanoma, head and neck, liver or kidney cancer.

The chain employs TRBV6-1 and TRBJ1-3, with TRBD1 as a possible D gene (5 bases). The germline V and J ends were trimmed by 7 bases and 2 bases, with 12 bases remaining between them. The CDR3 contains 14 residues. Per germline, CDR1 MNHNS and CDR2 SASEGT. This CDR3 is CASTRGGAGNTIYF. For the CDR3, the DNA is TGTGCCAGCACCCGCGGAGGGGCTGGAAACACCATATATTTT.

The chain joins TRBV30 to TRBJ1-6, with TRBD1 matching over 8 bases. The V gene end was trimmed by 0 bases and the J gene end by 13 bases; junction bases not matched to a gene: 8. There are 14 residues in the CDR3. Germline lookup yields CDR1 GTSNPN and CDR2 SVGIG (reference sequence). CDR3 sequence: CAWSVRDRPGPLHF. Here the CDR3 DNA reads TGTGCCTGGAGTGTACGGGACAGGCCCGGCCCCCTCCACTTT.

The chain couples TRBV6-5 to TRBJ1-1, with 8 bases lining up with TRBD1. V lost 6 bases, J lost 1 base, and 7 bases stayed unmatched. Germline CDR1 reads MNHEY; CDR2 reads SVGAGI. The CDR3 length is 15 residues. The CDR3 DNA reads TGTGCCAGCAGCAGCAGGGGGCGGGGGAACACTGAAGCTTTCTTT. Protein sequence: CASSSRGRGNTEAFF.

This sequence joins TRBV7-2 and TRBJ2-4; 9 bases fit TRBD1. V lost 5 bases and J lost 2; bases outside the gene matches: 7. Germline CDR1 and CDR2: SGHTA and FQGNSA. There are 16 residues in the CDR3. Here the CDR3 reads CASSRTTGGTKNIQYF. In DNA form, the CDR3 reads TGTGCCAGCAGCCGTACGACAGGGGGGACCAAAAACATTCAGTACTTC. Variable domain in full (rest from reference TRBV7-2 and TRBJ2-4): GAGVSQSPSNKVTEKGKDVELRCDPISGHTALYWYRQSLGQGLEFLIYFQGNSAPDKSGLPSDRFSAERTGGSVSTLTIQRTQQEDSAVYLCASSRTTGGTKNIQYFGAGTRLSVL.

This sequence joins TRBV4-1 and TRBJ1-2; 7 nucleotides match TRBD1. Germline-derived CDR1 and CDR2 are MGHRA and YSYEKL. V dropped 2 bases and J dropped 4; count of bases not matched to a gene: 13. The CDR3 is 17 amino acids. The CDR3 DNA is TGCGCCAGCAGCCAACTGATAGGCGGGACAGCTCTCTATGGCTACACCTTC. As protein: CASSQLIGGTALYGYTF.

This chain uses TRBV2 with TRBJ1-2; unclear D gene. The CDR3 is 11 amino acids. In germline, CDR1 is SNHLY, CDR2 FYNNEI. V lost 6 bases to trimming and J lost 2 bases, with 4 bases between them. Here the CDR3 reads CASRQNYGYTF. DNA of the CDR3: TGTGCCAGCAGGCAGAACTATGGCTACACCTTC.

The chain's CDR3 is CASGWGQSSYEQYF. CDR3 bases: TGTGCCAGCGGCTGGGGACAGTCCTCCTACGAGCAGTACTTC. The chain combines TRBV6-1 with TRBJ2-7; TRBD1 agrees at 7 bases. The V segment lost 8 bases and the J segment 0 bases; nucleotides outside the gene matches: 7. This CDR3 has 14 residues. Looked up from germline, CDR1 is MNHNS and CDR2 is SASEGT.

The chain carries TRBV2 and TRBJ1-1; D remains ambiguous. The CDR3 length is 14 residues. V lost 6 bases, J lost 4 bases, and 15 bases lay in between. Germline V CDR1 and CDR2: SNHLY, FYNNEI. As DNA, the CDR3 is TGTGCCAGCAGCCGCCTGACATCGAGCACTGAAGCTTTCTTT. As protein: CASSRLTSSTEAFF.

This clone was detected only a few times. The chain uses TRBV5-4 and TRBJ2-2, with 12 bases identical to TRBD2. The ends lost 4 bases at V and 4 bases at J; junction bases unmatched: 2. Per the germline V gene, CDR1 is SGHNT and CDR2 is YYREEE (reference sequence). This CDR3 spans 15 amino acids. The CDR3 coding sequence is TGTGCCAGCAGCCCTAGCGGGGGGGTCACCGGGGAGCTGTTTTTT. Translated, it gives CASSPSGGVTGELFF.

The V and J genes are TRBV9 and TRBJ2-3; no clear D. Deletions cut 1 base from V and 4 bases from J, with 10 bases between. Germline lookup yields CDR1 SGDLS and CDR2 YYNGEE. This CDR3 contains 14 residues. The CDR3 is CASSVIQAADTQYF. The CDR3 DNA reads as TGTGCCAGCAGCGTAATCCAGGCGGCAGATACGCAGTATTTT. Drawing the rest from reference TRBV9 and TRBJ2-3, the complete variable domain is DSGVTQTPKHLITATGQRVTLRCSPRSGDLSVYWYQQSLDQGLQFLIQYYNGEERAKGNILERFSAQQFPDLHSELNLSSLELGDSALYFCASSVIQAADTQYFGPGTRLTVL.

This rearrangement joins TRBV6-1 to TRBJ1-1; perhaps TRBD1 as D (5 bases). Trimming pared 4 bases from V and 5 bases from J, leaving 11 bases between. There are 13 residues in the CDR3. CDR1 and CDR2 (germline): MNHNS, SASEGT. CDR3 sequence (DNA): TGTGCCAGCAGTGCCCCAGGGAAAACTGAAGCTTTCTTT. Encoded protein: CASSAPGKTEAFF.

V usage is TRBV6-5 and J usage is TRBJ2-1; 8 nucleotides match TRBD2. V lost 2 bases, J lost 8 bases, and 8 bases stayed unmatched. Germline V gene sequence: CDR1 MNHEY, CDR2 SVGAGI. The CDR3 has 15 residues. The CDR3 is CASSYEAGAAHEQFF. For the CDR3, the DNA is TGTGCCAGCAGTTACGAAGCGGGGGCCGCCCATGAGCAGTTCTTC.

The chain has TRBV15 and TRBJ1-2, with D possibly being TRBD1 (5 bases). Trimming took 0 bases from V and 8 from J, leaving 7 bases between them. Germline V CDR1 and CDR2: LNHNV, YYDKDF (reference sequence). There are 12 residues in the CDR3. The CDR3 region has the DNA TGTGCCACCAGCAGAGAGGAGGGGGGCTACACCTTC. This translates into CATSREEGGYTF.

V gene TRBV6-1 combines with J gene TRBJ2-4, with TRBD1 identical over 9 bases. The CDR3 spans 19 residues. In germline, CDR1 is MNHNS, CDR2 SASEGT. V lost 2 bases and J lost 1; bases outside the gene matches: 12. CDR3 bases: TGTGCCAGCAGTGAACTCGGACAGGGGTTCTCTGCGGCCAAAAACATTCAGTACTTC. This translates into CASSELGQGFSAAKNIQYF.

This clone was found once. The J gene is TRBJ1-4, the V gene TRBV18, with D uncertain. Between the trimmed V and J ends, which lost 2 bases and 0 bases, there was a span of 7 bases. Per germline, CDR1 KGHSH and CDR2 LQKENI. CDR3 size: 15 residues. The CDR3 loop is CASSPGWATNEKLFF. Here the CDR3 DNA reads TGTGCCAGCTCACCAGGGTGGGCAACTAATGAAAAACTGTTTTTT.